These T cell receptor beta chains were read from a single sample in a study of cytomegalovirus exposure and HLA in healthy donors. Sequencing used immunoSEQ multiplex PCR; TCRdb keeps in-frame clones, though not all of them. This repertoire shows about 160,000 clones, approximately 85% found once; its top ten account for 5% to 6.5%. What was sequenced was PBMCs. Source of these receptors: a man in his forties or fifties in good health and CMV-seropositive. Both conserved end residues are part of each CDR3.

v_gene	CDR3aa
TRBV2	CARRWGGNTEAFF
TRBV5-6	CASSLVASGNTIYF
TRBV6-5	CASRIGDYGYTF
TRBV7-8	CASSLYFEFVLAQTYEQYF
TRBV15	CATSRGGGTNYGYTF
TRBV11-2	CASSLRGTEAFF
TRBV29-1	CSVERGSTGTQYF
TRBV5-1	CASSRDRGAYNEQFF
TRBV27	CASSLRGRGTEAFF
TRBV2	CASSERASYNEQFF
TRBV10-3	CAISRDYQETQYF
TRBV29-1	CSVGLRLAVETQYF
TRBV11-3	CASSLRQSYNEQFF
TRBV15	CATSRDRGYEQYF
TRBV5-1	CASSPNPGLAGGAKNIQYF
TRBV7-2	CASSLVGTSGTGELFF
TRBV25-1	CASSDDRGLKLFF
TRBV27	CASSLRDYKSTDTQYF
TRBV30	CAWSAGVGELFF
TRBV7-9	CASSLGGQGDYGYTF
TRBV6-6	CASSFQGPLHQETQYF
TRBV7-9	CASSPPGTGAYEQYF
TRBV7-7	CASSLGGPGVETQYF
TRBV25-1	CASNPTGGTQYF
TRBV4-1	CASSLTGFTEAFF
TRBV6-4	CASIKGRYEQYF
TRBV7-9	CASSLGSGSNSPLHF
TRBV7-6	CASSFSATGGYTEAFF
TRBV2	CASRNRGEEQYF
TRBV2	CASSLSGTGGNSPLHF